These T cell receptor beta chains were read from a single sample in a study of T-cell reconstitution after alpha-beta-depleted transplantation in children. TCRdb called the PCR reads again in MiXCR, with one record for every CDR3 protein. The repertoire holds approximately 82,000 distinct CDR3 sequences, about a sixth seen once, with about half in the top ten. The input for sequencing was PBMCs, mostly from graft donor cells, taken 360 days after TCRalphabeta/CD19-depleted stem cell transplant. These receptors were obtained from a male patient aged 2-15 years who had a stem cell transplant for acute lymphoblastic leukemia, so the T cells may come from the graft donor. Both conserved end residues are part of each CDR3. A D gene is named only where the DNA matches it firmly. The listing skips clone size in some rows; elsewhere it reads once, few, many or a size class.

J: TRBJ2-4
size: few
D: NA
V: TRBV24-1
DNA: TGTGCCACCAGTGATTTGCAGTTTCCGGCCCCAGTGCGGAACATTCAGTACTTC
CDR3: CATSDLQFPAPVRNIQYF

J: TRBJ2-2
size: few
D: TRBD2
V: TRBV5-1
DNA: TGCGCCAGCAGCTTGGAGCAGCGGGAGAGTCCCCGGGAGCTGTTTTTT
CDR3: CASSLEQRESPRELFF

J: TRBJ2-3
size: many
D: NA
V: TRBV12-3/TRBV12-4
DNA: TGTGCCAGCAGTTTAGGCGTACTAGCCTTAGACACAGATACGCAGTATTTT
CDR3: CASSLGVLALDTDTQYF

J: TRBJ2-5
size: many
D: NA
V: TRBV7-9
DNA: TGTGCCAGCAGCTTAGTAGGGGGGCTGGAGACCCAGTACTTC
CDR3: CASSLVGGLETQYF

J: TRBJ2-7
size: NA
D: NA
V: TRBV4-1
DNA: TGCGCCAGCAGCCAGGTGGTGCATTACTACGAGCAGTACTTC
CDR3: CASSQVVHYYEQYF

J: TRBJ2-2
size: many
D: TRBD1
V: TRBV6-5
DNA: TGTGCCAGCAGTTACGGGACAGGGGGCACCGGGGAGCTGTTTTTT
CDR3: CASSYGTGGTGELFF

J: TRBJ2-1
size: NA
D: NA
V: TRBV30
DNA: TGTGCCTGGAGTGCCGAAGGTCGGCAGTTCTTC
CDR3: CAWSAEGRQFF

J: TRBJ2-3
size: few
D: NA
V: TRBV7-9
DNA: TGTGCCAGCAGCTTCGGGACATTCACAGATACGCAGTATTTT
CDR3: CASSFGTFTDTQYF

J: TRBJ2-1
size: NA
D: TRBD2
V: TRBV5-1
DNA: TGCGCCAGCAGCTTGGCCGTACTAGCGGGAGCAGGGAATGAGCAGTTCTTC
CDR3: CASSLAVLAGAGNEQFF

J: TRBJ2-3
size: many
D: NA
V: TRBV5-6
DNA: TGTGCCAGCAGCCGTGACTTGCGAGCTGATACGCAGTATTTT
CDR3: CASSRDLRADTQYF

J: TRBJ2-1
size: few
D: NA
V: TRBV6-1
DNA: TGTGCCAGCAGCCCCACATGGTCCTACAATGAGCAGTTCTTC
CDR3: CASSPTWSYNEQFF

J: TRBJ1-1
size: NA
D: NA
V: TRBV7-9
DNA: TGTGCCAGCAGCTTAATTACTGAAGCTTTCTTT
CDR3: CASSLITEAFF

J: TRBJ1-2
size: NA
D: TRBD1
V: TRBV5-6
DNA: TGTGCCAGCCAAAGGACAGGGTCAAACTATGGCTACACCTTC
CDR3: CASQRTGSNYGYTF

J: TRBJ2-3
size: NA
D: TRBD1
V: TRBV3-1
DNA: TGTGCCAGCAGCCAGAAAATGGTCCGGGACAGGGTTTTCACAGATACGCAGTATTTT
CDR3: CASSQKMVRDRVFTDTQYF

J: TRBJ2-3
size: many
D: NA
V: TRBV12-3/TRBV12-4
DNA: TGTGCCAGCCATAATGCGCGATCAACGCAGTATTTT
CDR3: CASHNARSTQYF

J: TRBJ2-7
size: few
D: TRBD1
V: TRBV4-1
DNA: TGCGCCAGCAGCCAAGTTGGGACAGAGGGCTACGAGCAGTACTTC
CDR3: CASSQVGTEGYEQYF

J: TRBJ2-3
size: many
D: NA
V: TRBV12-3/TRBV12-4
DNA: TGTGCCAGCAGTTATAGTACGCAGTATTTT
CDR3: CASSYSTQYF

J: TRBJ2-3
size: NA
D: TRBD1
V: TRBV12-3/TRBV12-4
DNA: TGTGCCAGCAGTTTAGGACAGGGGGTCACAGATACGCAGTATTTT
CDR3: CASSLGQGVTDTQYF

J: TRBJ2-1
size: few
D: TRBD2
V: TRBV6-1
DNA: TGTGCCAGCACCAAAGGGCTAGCGGGAGTTGGTGAGCAGTTCTTC
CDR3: CASTKGLAGVGEQFF

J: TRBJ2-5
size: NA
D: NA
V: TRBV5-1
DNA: TGCGCCAGCAGCTTGGTTTCGGACTTTAAAGGGACCCAGTACTTC
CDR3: CASSLVSDFKGTQYF

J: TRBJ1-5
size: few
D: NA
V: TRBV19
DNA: TGTGCCAGTCGATCTACAGGAATAAGCAATCAGCCCCAGCATTTT
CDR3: CASRSTGISNQPQHF

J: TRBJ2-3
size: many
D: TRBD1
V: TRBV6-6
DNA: TGTGCCAGCAGTCGACAGGGTTTAAGCACAGATACGCAGTATTTT
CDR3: CASSRQGLSTDTQYF

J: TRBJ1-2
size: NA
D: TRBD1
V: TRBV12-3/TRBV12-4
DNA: TGTGCCAGCAGTCCTCGGATTAGGCAGGGGGTTAACTATGGCTACACCTTC
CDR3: CASSPRIRQGVNYGYTF

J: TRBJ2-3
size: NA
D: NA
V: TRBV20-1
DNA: TGCAGTGCTATCGGGCCACAATCGCAGTATTTT
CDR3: CSAIGPQSQYF

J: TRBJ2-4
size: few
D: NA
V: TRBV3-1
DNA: TGTGCCAGCAGCCATGGACTTGATCCGGTGGCCAAAAACATTCAGTACTTC
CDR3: CASSHGLDPVAKNIQYF

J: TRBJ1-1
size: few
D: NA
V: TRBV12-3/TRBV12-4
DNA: TGTGCCAGCAGTTTAAGGCAGAACACTGAAGCTTTCTTT
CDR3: CASSLRQNTEAFF

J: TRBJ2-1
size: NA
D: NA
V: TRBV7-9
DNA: TGTGCCAGCAGCTTAGAGTCGGGCTCCTACAATGAGCAGTTCTTC
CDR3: CASSLESGSYNEQFF

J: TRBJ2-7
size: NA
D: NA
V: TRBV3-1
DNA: TGTGCCAGCAGCACGACTGCCCACGAGCAGTACTTC
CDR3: CASSTTAHEQYF

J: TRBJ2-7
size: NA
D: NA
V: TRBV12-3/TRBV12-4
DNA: TGTGCCAGCAGTTTAGTAGTAAATTGGTACGAGCAGTACTTC
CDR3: CASSLVVNWYEQYF

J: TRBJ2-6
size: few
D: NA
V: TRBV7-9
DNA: TGTGCCAGCCGCACAGAAGGGTACTCTGGGGCCAACGTCCTGACTTTC
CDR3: CASRTEGYSGANVLTF

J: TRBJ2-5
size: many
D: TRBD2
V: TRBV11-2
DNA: TGTGCCAGCAGCTTAGAGGGACTAGCGGGAGGGCAAGAGACCCAGTACTTC
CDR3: CASSLEGLAGGQETQYF

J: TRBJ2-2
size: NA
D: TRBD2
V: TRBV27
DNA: TGTGCCAGCAGTTTAGGCGGGAGACGGGAGCTGTTTTTT
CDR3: CASSLGGRRELFF

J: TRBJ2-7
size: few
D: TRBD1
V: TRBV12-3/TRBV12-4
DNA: TGTGCCAGCAGTTTTCACACCGGGACAGGCTCCTACGAGCAGTACTTC
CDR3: CASSFHTGTGSYEQYF

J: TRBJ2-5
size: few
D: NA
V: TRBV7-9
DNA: TGTGCCAGCAGCTTGGCTACCCCAGAGACCCAGTACTTC
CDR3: CASSLATPETQYF

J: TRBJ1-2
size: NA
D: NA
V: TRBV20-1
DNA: TGCAGTGCTAGTCACGGGAACGGCTACACCTTC
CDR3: CSASHGNGYTF

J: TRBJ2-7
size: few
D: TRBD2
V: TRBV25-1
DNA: TGTGCCAGCAGTGCATCTAGCGGGAGTTTCCACGAGCAGTACTTC
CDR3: CASSASSGSFHEQYF

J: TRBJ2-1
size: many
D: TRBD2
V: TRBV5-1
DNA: TGCGCCAGCCGGGGGACTAGGCAAGTGGGTGAGCAGTTCTTC
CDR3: CASRGTRQVGEQFF

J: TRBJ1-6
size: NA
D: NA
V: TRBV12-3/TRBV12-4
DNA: TGTGCCAGCAGTTGGGGCTCGGGATATAATTCACCCCTCCACTTT
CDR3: CASSWGSGYNSPLHF

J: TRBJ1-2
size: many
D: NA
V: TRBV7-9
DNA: TGTGCCAGCAACTTTTACGATGGCTACACCTTC
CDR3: CASNFYDGYTF

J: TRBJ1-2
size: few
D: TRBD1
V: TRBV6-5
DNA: TGTGCCAGCCGCCCCGACAGGGCGACTAACTATGGCTACACCTTC
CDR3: CASRPDRATNYGYTF

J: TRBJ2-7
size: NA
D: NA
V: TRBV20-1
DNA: TGCAGTGCTAAACGGGGGCCCTACGAGCAGTACTTC
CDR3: CSAKRGPYEQYF

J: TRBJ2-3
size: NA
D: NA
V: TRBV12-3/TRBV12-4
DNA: TGTGCCAGCAGTTTGGTTCGGCTAGCAAGCACAGATACGCAGTATTTT
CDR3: CASSLVRLASTDTQYF

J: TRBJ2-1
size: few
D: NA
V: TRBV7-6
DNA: TGTGCCAGCAGTTCTAAAGGGCCCCCACCTTACAATGAGCAGTTCTTC
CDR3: CASSSKGPPPYNEQFF

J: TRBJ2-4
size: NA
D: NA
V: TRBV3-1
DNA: TGTGCCAGCACCGGAGGAGGGCACGGACTCTCAACGAACATTCAGTACTTC
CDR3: CASTGGGHGLSTNIQYF

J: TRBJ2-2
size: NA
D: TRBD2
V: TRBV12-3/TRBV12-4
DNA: TGTGCCAGCAGTTTAGCGCTAGGACTAGCGGGAGGGTTAAACACCGGGGAGCTGTTTTTT
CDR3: CASSLALGLAGGLNTGELFF

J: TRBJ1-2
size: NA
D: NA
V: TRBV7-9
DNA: TGTGCCAGCAGCCCCGGATTGGGTTTCTATGGCTACACCTTC
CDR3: CASSPGLGFYGYTF

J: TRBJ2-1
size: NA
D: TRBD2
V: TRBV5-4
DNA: TGTGCCAGCAGCTTGATGATCCTAGCGGGAGCTTACAATGAGCAGTTCTTC
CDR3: CASSLMILAGAYNEQFF

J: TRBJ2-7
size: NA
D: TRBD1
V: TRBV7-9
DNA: TGTGCCAGCAGCTCGGACAGGGTGGGCTCCTACGAGCAGTACTTC
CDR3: CASSSDRVGSYEQYF

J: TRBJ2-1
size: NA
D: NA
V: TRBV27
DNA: TGTGCCAGCAGTTTCTGGCAAACCTACAATGAGCAGTTCTTC
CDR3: CASSFWQTYNEQFF

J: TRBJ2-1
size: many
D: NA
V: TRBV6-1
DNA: TGTGCCAGCAGTGATTACAGGGAGGGTGAGCAGTTCTTC
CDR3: CASSDYREGEQFF

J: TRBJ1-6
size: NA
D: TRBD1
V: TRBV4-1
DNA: TGCGCCAGCAGCCAAGAGGGGACAGGGAATTCACCCCTCCACTTT
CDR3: CASSQEGTGNSPLHF

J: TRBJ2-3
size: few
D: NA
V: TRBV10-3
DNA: TGTGCCAGCAATCCGGGACCCCCTGTCACAGATACGCAGTATTTT
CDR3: CASNPGPPVTDTQYF

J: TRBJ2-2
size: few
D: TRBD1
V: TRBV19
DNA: TGTGCCAGTAGGCGTAACAGGGGGCTTTTGACCGGGGAGCTGTTTTTT
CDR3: CASRRNRGLLTGELFF

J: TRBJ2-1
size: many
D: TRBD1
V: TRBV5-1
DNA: TGCGCCAGCAGCTTGGTCGGCAACAGGGGTAATGAGCAGTTCTTC
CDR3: CASSLVGNRGNEQFF

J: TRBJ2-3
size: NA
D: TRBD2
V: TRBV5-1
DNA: TGCGCCAGTTTGACTAGCGGCACAGATACGCAGTATTTT
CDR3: CASLTSGTDTQYF

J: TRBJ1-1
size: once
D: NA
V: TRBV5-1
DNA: TGCGCCAGCAGCCGGGACACGAACACTGAAGCTTTCTTT
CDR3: CASSRDTNTEAFF

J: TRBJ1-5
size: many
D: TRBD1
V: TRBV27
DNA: TGTGCCAGCAGTTGGGACAGGGACCAGCCCCAGCATTTT
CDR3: CASSWDRDQPQHF